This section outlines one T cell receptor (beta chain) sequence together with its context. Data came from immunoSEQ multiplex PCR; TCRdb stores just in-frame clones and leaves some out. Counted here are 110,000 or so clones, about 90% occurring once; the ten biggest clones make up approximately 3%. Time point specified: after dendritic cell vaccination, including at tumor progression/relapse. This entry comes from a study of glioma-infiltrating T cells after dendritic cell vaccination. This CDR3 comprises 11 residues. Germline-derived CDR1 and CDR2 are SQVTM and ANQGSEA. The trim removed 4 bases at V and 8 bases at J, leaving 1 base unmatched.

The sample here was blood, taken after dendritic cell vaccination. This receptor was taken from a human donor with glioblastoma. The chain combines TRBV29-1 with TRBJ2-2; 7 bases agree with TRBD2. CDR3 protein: CSVGEGGELFF. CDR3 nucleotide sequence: TGCAGCGTTGGGGAGGGGGGGGAGCTGTTTTTT.